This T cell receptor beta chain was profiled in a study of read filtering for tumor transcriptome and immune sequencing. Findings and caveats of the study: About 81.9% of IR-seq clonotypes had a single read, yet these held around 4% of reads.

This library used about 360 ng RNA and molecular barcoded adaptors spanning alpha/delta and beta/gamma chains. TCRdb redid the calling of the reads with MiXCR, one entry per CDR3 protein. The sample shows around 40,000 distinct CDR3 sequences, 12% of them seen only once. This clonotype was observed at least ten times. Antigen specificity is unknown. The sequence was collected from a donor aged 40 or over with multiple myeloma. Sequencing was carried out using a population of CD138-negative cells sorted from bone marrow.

CDR3 residues: CASSEQYFGANVLTF. In DNA form, the CDR3 reads TGTGCCAGCAGTGAACAATATTTTGGGGCCAACGTCCTGACTTTC. This chain links TRBV6-1 with TRBJ2-6, with no clear D. CDR1 and CDR2 (germline): MNHNS, SASEGT. Between the trimmed V and J ends, which lost 2 bases and 3 bases, there was a span of 8 bases. This CDR3 is 15 amino acids long.